These 24 T cell receptor beta chains originate from one sample sequenced in a study of T cells in Graves' hyperthyroidism and ophthalmopathy. Amplified TCR beta CDR3 regions derived from RNA transcripts. HTBI primers were employed in a first-round RT-PCR of the TCR CDR3. Each CDR3 protein is one row after TCRdb ran MiXCR on the multiplex PCR reads. The sample records approximately 600,000 distinct CDR3 sequences, approximately 15% being singletons. The sequenced sample consisted of blood. All receptors derive from a woman aged 18-29 years with Graves' ophthalmopathy.

The rearrangement joins TRBV5-6 to TRBJ2-5, with 7 bases matching TRBD2. The CDR3 consists of 14 residues. Germline V CDR1 and CDR2: SGHDT, YYEEEE. The V gene end was trimmed by 4 bases and the J gene end by 5 bases; junction bases not matched to a gene: 8. As DNA, the CDR3 is TGTGCCAGCAGCGCCACTAGCGCCGGGGAGACCCAGTACTTC. Its protein product is CASSATSAGETQYF.

This clonotype was counted a few times. The chain links TRBV5-4 to TRBJ2-1; 10 positions match TRBD1. Looked up from germline, CDR1 is SGHNT and CDR2 is YYREEE (reference sequence). The CDR3 spans 16 residues. The V and J ends lost 0 bases and 6 bases, in that order; junction bases with no gene match: 6. This chain's CDR3 is CASSLAPGQGFNEQFF. The CDR3 coding sequence is TGTGCCAGCAGCTTGGCCCCGGGACAGGGGTTCAATGAGCAGTTCTTC.

This clonotype was seen ten or more times. The CDR3 DNA sequence: TGTGCCAGCAGCACCGGTCCCCTGCAGTATTTT. Translation: CASSTGPLQYF. The V call is TRBV27, the J call TRBJ2-3; D uncertain. V was cut by 6 bases and J by 11 bases, with 12 bases left in between. This CDR3 comprises 11 residues. Germline V gives CDR1 MNHEY, CDR2 SMNVEV (reference sequence).

The rearrangement uses TRBV19 and TRBJ2-7; possibly TRBD1 for D (6 bases). The germline gives CDR1 LNHDA, CDR2 SQIVND (reference sequence). CDR3 size: 15 residues. V was shortened by 6 bases and J by 3 bases, with 18 bases between the two germline ends. As DNA, the CDR3 is TGTGCCAGTAGGGGGGCCAGCAGGGGCCGCTACGAGCAGTACTTC. Protein sequence: CASRGASRGRYEQYF.

In its sample, this clonotype was seen a few times. At one of its ends the junction is not consistent with the germline gene, which may arise from a read error. The chain employs TRBV7-8 and TRBJ2-2; 7 nucleotides agree with TRBD2. Germline V gene lookup returns CDR1 SGHVS and CDR2 FQNEAQ. The CDR3 is 15 amino acids. The CDR3 DNA reads TGTGTCAGCGCGCCCGGGGGGAATGTTGACGGGGAGCTGTTTTTT. The encoded protein is CVSAPGGNVDGELFF.

This clonotype was seen many times. This sequence joins TRBV20-1 and TRBJ2-3; 11 nucleotides agree with TRBD2. The CDR3 has 17 residues. Germline CDR1 is DFQATT and CDR2 is SNEGSKA (reference sequence). The V gene end was trimmed by 5 bases and the J gene end by 4 bases; junction bases not matched to a gene: 14. The CDR3 region has the DNA TGCAGTGCTGGGGACACTAGCGGGAGCCAAGTGGCAGATACGCAGTATTTT. Protein sequence: CSAGDTSGSQVADTQYF.

Here the CDR3 reads CASSPSSFSPGGLYEQYF. For the CDR3, the DNA is TGTGCCAGCAGTCCCTCCAGTTTTAGTCCAGGGGGCCTCTACGAGCAGTACTTC. The chain joins TRBV28 to TRBJ2-7; TRBD1 matches at 8 bases. The CDR3 contains 18 residues. V trimming: 5 bases; J trimming: 3 bases; junction bases outside the gene matches: 18. The germline V gene encodes CDR1 MDHEN and CDR2 SYDVKM.

This clonotype was seen ten or more times. The rearrangement uses TRBV6-1 and TRBJ1-2, with 9 bases that match TRBD1. Trimming removed 7 bases from V and 4 bases from J; junction bases left unmatched: 13. Germline CDR1 reads MNHNS; CDR2 reads SASEGT. This CDR3 has 16 residues. The chain's CDR3 is CASIQSYRGPPYGYTF. DNA for the CDR3: TGTGCCAGCATTCAATCTTACAGGGGGCCGCCCTATGGCTACACCTTC.

In DNA, the CDR3 is TGTGCCGGGAGGACAGGAGTTGACGGGAACATTCAGTACTTC. This sequence encodes CAGRTGVDGNIQYF. The V gene is TRBV5-4, the J gene TRBJ2-4; maybe TRBD1 (7 bases). This CDR3 contains 14 residues. V dropped 10 bases and J dropped 7 bases, with 21 bases sitting between them. The germline V gene has CDR1 SGHNT and CDR2 YYREEE (reference sequence).

This clonotype appeared once. J is TRBJ1-5 and V is TRBV19; TRBD1 aligns across 7 bases. CDR1 and CDR2 from the germline V gene are LNHDA and SQIVND (reference sequence). This CDR3 spans 17 amino acids. The V gene end was trimmed by 3 bases and the J gene end by 2 bases; junction bases not matched to a gene: 10. This chain's CDR3 is CASSMNGDDRGNQPQHF. The DNA for the CDR3 is TGTGCCAGTAGTATGAATGGGGACGACAGGGGCAATCAGCCCCAGCATTTT.

This clonotype was detected only a few times. V and J are TRBV28 and TRBJ2-7, with 11 bases fitting TRBD2. Trimming at V came to 3 bases and at J to 4 bases, leaving 8 bases not matched to a gene. CDR1 and CDR2 from the germline V gene are MDHEN and SYDVKM. CDR3 length equals 16 residues. CDR3 sequence: CASSLHTSGSPYEQYF. CDR3 DNA: TGTGCCAGCAGTTTGCATACTAGCGGGAGTCCGTACGAGCAGTACTTC. The whole variable domain, remainder taken from reference TRBV28 and TRBJ2-7, is DVKVTQSSRYLVKRTGEKVFLECVQDMDHENMFWYRQDPGLGLRLIYFSYDVKMKEKGDIPEGYSVSREKKERFSLILESASTNQTSMYLCASSLHTSGSPYEQYFGPGTRLTVT.

This clonotype has at least ten counts. The V and J genes are TRBV3-1 and TRBJ2-2; no clear D. V shed 1 base and J shed 5 bases, with 8 bases lying between them. The CDR3 runs to 14 residues. Per germline, CDR1 LGHDT and CDR2 YNNKEL (reference sequence). Written as DNA, the CDR3 is TGTGCCAGCAGCCAAGGTCCAGCAACCGGGGAGCTGTTTTTT. This codes for CASSQGPATGELFF.

Ten or more counts support this clonotype. The chain employs TRBV5-1 and TRBJ2-3, with TRBD1 matching 8 bases. The CDR3 totals 15 residues. Germline CDR1 and CDR2: SGHRS and YFSETQ. The junction had 6 bases not matched to a gene; V was cut back by 4 bases and J by 2 bases. For the CDR3, the DNA is TGCGCCAGCAGCCCGCGGACAGGGCACACAGATACGCAGTATTTT. Protein: CASSPRTGHTDTQYF.

This sequence joins TRBV20-1 and TRBJ2-7; TRBD2 aligns across 10 bases. The CDR3 consists of 15 residues. The ends lost 3 bases at V and 3 bases at J; junction bases unmatched: 8. CDR1 is DFQATT and CDR2 is SNEGSKA in the germline V gene (reference sequence). CDR3 amino acids: CSARVLAGGVYEQYF. As DNA, the CDR3 is TGCAGTGCTAGGGTCTTAGCGGGAGGAGTCTACGAGCAGTACTTC.

There are many counts of this clonotype. The chain recombines TRBV11-3 with TRBJ2-2; 8 nucleotides align to TRBD1. V dropped 4 bases and J dropped 4; count of bases not matched to a gene: 5. The germline CDR1 and CDR2 sequences are SGHNT and YENEEA. The CDR3 consists of 15 residues. The CDR3 loop reads CASSSGGAGTGELFF. The CDR3 coding sequence is TGTGCCAGCAGCTCAGGGGGCGCGGGCACCGGGGAGCTGTTTTTT.

This clonotype has at least ten counts. The V call is TRBV6-1, the J call TRBJ2-5; 10 positions match TRBD2. The V segment lost 7 bases and the J segment 4 bases; nucleotides outside the gene matches: 6. The CDR3 is 14 residues long. The germline V gene encodes CDR1 MNHNS and CDR2 SASEGT. CDR3 in DNA: TGTGCCAGCACGAGCGGGAGGGCCACAGAGACCCAGTACTTC. Amino acids: CASTSGRATETQYF.

This clonotype was detected ten times or more. This chain uses TRBV20-1 with TRBJ2-1; 7 bases match TRBD1. The J segment lost 4 bases and the V segment lost 0 bases, leaving 9 bases of the junction unmatched. This CDR3 spans 16 amino acids. CDR1 DFQATT and CDR2 SNEGSKA come from the germline V gene (reference sequence). The DNA for the CDR3 is TGCAGTGCTAGAGATCCCCCGGGACAGCCATACAATGAGCAGTTCTTC. This sequence encodes CSARDPPGQPYNEQFF.

This rearrangement joins TRBV6-1 to TRBJ2-3; TRBD2 matches at 12 bases. Germline trimming cut 6 bases from V and 2 bases from J; bases unmatched to any gene: 6. CDR3 length equals 16 residues. CDR1 and CDR2 (germline): MNHNS, SASEGT. The CDR3 is CASRRLAGAPTDTQYF. CDR3 DNA sequence: TGTGCCAGCAGGAGACTAGCGGGGGCACCCACAGATACGCAGTATTTT.

This clonotype has at least ten counts. In DNA, the CDR3 is TGTGCCAGCAGTTTTTATAAGAACACTGAAGCTTTCTTT. Translating gives CASSFYKNTEAFF. This chain links TRBV27 with TRBJ1-1; no clear D gene. Trimming cost V 3 bases and J 1 base, with 6 bases left between them. The CDR3 has 13 amino acids. CDR1 is MNHEY and CDR2 is SMNVEV in the germline V gene (reference sequence).

This clonotype was picked up many times. The genes are TRBV28 and TRBJ2-1; 7 bases align to TRBD2. V lost 6 bases and J lost 3; bases outside the gene matches: 8. CDR1 MDHEN and CDR2 SYDVKM come from the germline V gene. The CDR3 sequence is 15 residues long. The CDR3 loop reads CASRKGLGVYNEQFF. Written as DNA, the CDR3 is TGTGCCAGCAGAAAAGGACTAGGCGTCTACAATGAGCAGTTCTTC.

This clonotype was seen repeatedly, ten times or more. V gene TRBV2 combines with J gene TRBJ1-2; 7 bases are shared with TRBD1. Germline V gene lookup returns CDR1 SNHLY and CDR2 FYNNEI. This CDR3 contains 16 residues. V was pared by 0 bases and J by 8 bases, with 12 bases of the junction left unmatched. CDR3 region: CASSEAHGRGREGYTF. The CDR3 coding sequence is TGTGCCAGCAGTGAAGCGCACGGCAGGGGGAGAGAAGGCTACACCTTC.

In its sample, this clonotype was seen many times. As DNA, the CDR3 is TGCAGTGTATGGGACTATAACACCGGGGAGCTGTTTTTT. Translation: CSVWDYNTGELFF. The chain joins TRBV20-1 to TRBJ2-2, with 7 positions matching TRBD2. The CDR3 runs 13 residues. The J segment lost 2 bases and the V segment lost 7 bases, leaving 4 bases of the junction unmatched. Germline values: CDR1 DFQATT, CDR2 SNEGSKA (reference sequence).

This clonotype has ten or more counts. The V gene is TRBV10-3, the J gene TRBJ1-5; D is unclear. The CDR3 length is 14 residues. Germline V lookup: CDR1 ENHRY, CDR2 SYGVKD. Trimming removed 6 bases at V and 3 bases at J, with 12 bases between. The DNA of the CDR3 is TGTGCCATCAGGCGTGAGGGTTCCAATCAGCCCCAGCATTTT. The encoded protein is CAIRREGSNQPQHF.

This clonotype was counted ten times or more. The chain uses TRBV20-1 and TRBJ2-3; TRBD2 matches at 10 bases. The CDR3 is 16 residues long. The germline V gene has CDR1 DFQATT and CDR2 SNEGSKA (reference sequence). V was pared by 4 bases and J by 2 bases, with 9 bases of the junction left unmatched. The CDR3 nucleotides read TGCAGTGCTACCCATTCCACTAGCGGGAACACAGATACGCAGTATTTT. This sequence encodes CSATHSTSGNTDTQYF.